This T cell receptor beta chain was identified during a study of OX40 agonist ivuxolimab in advanced cancers. V was clipped by 10 bases and J by 7 bases, with 20 bases between them. CDR1 MDHEN and CDR2 SYDVKM come from the germline V gene. The CDR3 runs 13 residues. Produced via immunoSEQ multiplex PCR; TCRdb's table is partial and in-frame only. The data show about 82,000 clones, approximately 85% seen once. This sample comprised CD4+ or CD8+ T cells sorted from blood, obtained in a trial of the OX40 agonist ivuxolimab. The receptor was isolated from an adult with an advanced solid tumor such as melanoma, head and neck, liver or kidney cancer. The chain has TRBV28 and TRBJ2-7; D assignment may be TRBD1 or TRBD2 (6 bases each). CDR3 sequence (DNA): TGTGCCACAAACTCGGGGGCCCCACGGGAGCAGTACTTC. It is translated as CATNSGAPREQYF. The variable domain in full, with the rest retrieved from reference TRBV28 and TRBJ2-7, is DVKVTQSSRYLVKRTGEKVFLECVQDMDHENMFWYRQDPGLGLRLIYFSYDVKMKEKGDIPEGYSVSREKKERFSLILESASTNQTSMYLCATNSGAPREQYFGPGTRLTVT.